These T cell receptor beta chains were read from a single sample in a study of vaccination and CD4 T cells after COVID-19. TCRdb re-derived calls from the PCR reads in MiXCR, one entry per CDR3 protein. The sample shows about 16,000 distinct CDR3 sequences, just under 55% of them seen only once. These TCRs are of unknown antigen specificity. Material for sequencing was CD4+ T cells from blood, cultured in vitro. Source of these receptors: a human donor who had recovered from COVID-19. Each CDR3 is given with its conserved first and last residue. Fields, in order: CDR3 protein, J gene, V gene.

CASSRTGRGYGYTF,TRBJ1-2,TRBV6-1
CAISTTATGQSYGYTF,TRBJ1-2,TRBV10-3
CASRNTAAYGYTF,TRBJ1-2,TRBV2
CASTLGETQYF,TRBJ2-5,TRBV19
CASSYSGRGGYTF,TRBJ1-2,TRBV6-5
CASSLNGAGFGSYNSPLHF,TRBJ1-6,TRBV27
CASRSITDTQYF,TRBJ2-3,TRBV11-2
CSAPGAGATDTQYF,TRBJ2-3,TRBV20-1
CASSLEGGNIQYF,TRBJ2-4,TRBV7-9
CASSSGSYNSPLHF,TRBJ1-6,TRBV7-9
CASGRTAYEQYF,TRBJ2-7,TRBV27
CSPGTGSEKLFF,TRBJ1-4,TRBV20-1
CASRLQGAGTEAFF,TRBJ1-1,TRBV19
CASSLVASGSYEQYF,TRBJ2-7,TRBV7-2
CASSLVHSGLYNEQFF,TRBJ2-1,TRBV28
CASSIGRADKAFF,TRBJ1-1,TRBV19
CASSERGGRETQYF,TRBJ2-5,TRBV10-2
CASSPPSGSAGEQFF,TRBJ2-1,TRBV6-2/TRBV6-3